The table lists the clone carrying this T cell receptor beta chain with many counts. Its antigen is not known. The sample is drawn from a study of T-cell memory formation after mild COVID-19. Findings and limits, study-wide: Memory from before infection featured some responding clones, which suggests cross-reactive memory joined.

TCRdb called the 5' RACE reads again in MiXCR, with one record for every CDR3 protein. The table includes about 610,000 distinct CDR3 sequences, around 16% detected once. Germline V CDR1 and CDR2: SGHRS, YFSETQ. CDR3 size: 16 residues. The V gene end was trimmed by 3 bases and the J gene end by 3 bases; junction bases not matched to a gene: 5. This receptor was taken from an adult woman who had mild COVID-19 (a few samples of this study predate the infection). Cell type and time point are not known. The sequenced sample consisted of PBMCs or a T cell subset sorted from them (not recorded which). V is TRBV5-1 and J is TRBJ2-7; the match to TRBD2 covers 14 bases. The CDR3 DNA reads TGCGCCAGCAGCTCGGGGACTAGCGGGGGAGGCTACGAGCAGTACTTC. It yields the protein CASSSGTSGGGYEQYF. Complete variable domain (other parts from reference TRBV5-1 and TRBJ2-7): KAGVTQTPRYLIKTRGQQVTLSCSPISGHRSVSWYQQTPGQGLQFLFEYFSETQRNKGNFPGRFSGRQFSNSRSEMNVSTLELGDSALYLCASSSGTSGGGYEQYFGPGTRLTVT.